This TCR beta chain appears in the sequencing data of a study of cytotoxic CD8 clonotypes in ibrutinib-treated CLL. Study outcomes and limitations: Contraction or stability on treatment characterized the public clonotypes, which were uncommon. Baseline clonality was higher than in age-matched healthy donors and moved in step with circulating CD8+ T-cell counts.

Data came from immunoSEQ multiplex PCR; TCRdb stores just in-frame clones and leaves some out. The table has around 310,000 clones, more than 65% seen once; the top ten hold under 8.5%. Trimming at V came to 6 bases and at J to 7 bases, leaving 13 bases not matched to a gene. CDR1 and CDR2 from the germline V gene are MNHEY and SVGAGI. This CDR3 comprises 15 residues. This clone was detected a few times. The antigen remains undetermined. This sample comprised PBMCs, obtained before ibrutinib treatment. The V and J genes are TRBV6-5 and TRBJ2-7; 9 nucleotides align to TRBD2. The origin of this receptor is a human donor with chronic lymphocytic leukemia. CDR3 sequence reads: CASSRGGGPMGEQYF. DNA for the CDR3: TGTGCCAGCAGCCGCGGGGGGGGGCCCATGGGTGAGCAGTACTTC.